Listed below are T cell receptor beta chains from one sample, sequenced in a study of circulating CD8 cells and anti-PD-1 response in melanoma. TCRdb called the reads again in MiXCR, with one record for every CDR3 protein. Seen here are approximately 1,500 distinct CDR3 sequences, about 8.6% observed once, and the top ten hold about 5.4%. The sample consisted of CD8+ T cells from PBMCs, taken at baseline or after one month of anti-PD-1 therapy (not recorded which). These receptors were obtained from a human donor with melanoma. CDR3s include the opening cysteine and the closing phenylalanine or tryptophan. The order of the fields is V gene, J gene, clone size, D gene, CDR3 protein, CDR3 DNA. The D gene is left open where the match is weak. Clone size appears in some rows only: once, few, many, or a class for an expanded clone.

TRBV12-3/TRBV12-4	TRBJ2-3	medium-sized	TRBD2	CASKVSGANTDTQYF	TGTGCCAGCAAAGTAAGCGGGGCAAACACAGATACGCAGTATTTT
TRBV19	TRBJ2-3	large	NA	CASSIELGPDTQYF	TGTGCCAGTAGTATTGAGCTCGGGCCAGATACGCAGTATTTT
TRBV19	TRBJ2-7	few	NA	CASSITSSTEQYF	TGTGCCAGTAGTATTACTAGCTCAACCGAGCAGTACTTC
TRBV25-1	TRBJ1-1	medium-sized	NA	CASSEYGAGREAFF	TGTGCCAGCAGTGAATATGGGGCAGGCCGCGAAGCTTTCTTT
TRBV5-6	TRBJ2-5	large	NA	CASSAIAGTQETQYF	TGTGCCAGCAGCGCCATTGCCGGGACTCAAGAGACCCAGTACTTC
TRBV2	TRBJ2-3	large	NA	CASSDSHSTDTQYF	TGTGCCAGCAGTGATTCCCATAGCACAGATACGCAGTATTTT
TRBV5-5	TRBJ2-3	NA	NA	CASSSQGHGVADTQYF	TGTGCCAGCAGCTCGCAGGGGCACGGAGTGGCAGATACGCAGTATTTT
TRBV20-1	TRBJ2-7	medium-sized	TRBD2	CSARDRVRGTLGEQYF	TGCAGTGCTAGAGATAGAGTGCGGGGGACCCTCGGCGAGCAGTACTTC
TRBV23-1	TRBJ1-5	large	NA	CASRSTRSRGSPQHF	TGCGCCAGCAGATCCACCAGGAGCAGGGGTTCGCCCCAGCATTTT
TRBV7-2	TRBJ2-3	medium-sized	NA	CASSIRGGSVTDTQYF	TGTGCCAGCAGCATCCGGGGAGGTTCAGTCACAGATACGCAGTATTTT
TRBV12-3/TRBV12-4	TRBJ2-2	medium-sized	NA	CASSFVVSGELFF	TGTGCCAGCAGTTTTGTTGTAAGCGGGGAGCTGTTTTTT
TRBV5-5	TRBJ1-1	large	NA	CASSLGTPRAAFF	TGTGCCAGCAGCTTGGGGACCCCGAGGGCAGCTTTCTTT
TRBV27	TRBJ2-7	large	NA	CASSLSSWGAYEQYF	TGTGCCAGCAGTTTATCGAGCTGGGGGGCCTACGAGCAGTACTTC
TRBV19	TRBJ2-1	medium-sized	NA	CASREYNEQFF	TGTGCCAGTAGGGAGTACAATGAGCAGTTCTTC
TRBV19	TRBJ1-6	medium-sized	NA	CASSIAGNASPLHF	TGTGCCAGTAGTATAGCGGGCAACGCTTCACCCCTCCACTTT
TRBV19	TRBJ1-4	medium-sized	NA	CASSIYGATNEKLFF	TGTGCCAGTAGTATTTACGGAGCAACTAATGAAAAACTGTTTTTT
TRBV19	TRBJ2-1	NA	TRBD1	CASSLGTGVVDEQFF	TGTGCCAGTAGTCTAGGGACAGGGGTTGTGGATGAGCAGTTCTTC
TRBV2	TRBJ2-7	medium-sized	NA	CAILGRADSYEQYF	TGTGCCATCCTCGGAAGGGCCGATTCCTACGAGCAGTACTTC
TRBV20-1	TRBJ2-7	large	NA	CSARDLEGSTYEQYF	TGCAGTGCTAGAGATTTGGAAGGGTCAACCTACGAGCAGTACTTC
TRBV27	TRBJ2-3	few	NA	CASREADTQYF	TGTGCCAGCAGGGAGGCAGATACGCAGTATTTT
TRBV5-4	TRBJ2-2	large	NA	CASSETTGELFF	TGTGCCAGCAGCGAAACCACCGGGGAGCTGTTTTTT
TRBV5-6	TRBJ2-3	medium-sized	TRBD2	CASSLGLAGGLTDTQYF	TGTGCCAGCAGCTTGGGCCTAGCGGGGGGCCTCACAGATACGCAGTATTTT
TRBV19	TRBJ1-1	few	NA	CASTLGREMNTEAFF	TGTGCCAGTACTCTAGGACGAGAGATGAACACTGAAGCTTTCTTT
TRBV19	TRBJ2-2	medium-sized	TRBD2	CASSAGTSIYTGELFF	TGTGCCAGTAGTGCGGGGACTAGTATATACACCGGGGAGCTGTTTTTT
TRBV9	TRBJ2-5	medium-sized	NA	CASSVDSVETQYF	TGTGCCAGCAGCGTAGACAGTGTGGAGACCCAGTACTTC
TRBV4-1	TRBJ2-5	medium-sized	NA	CASSQAGARGFQETQYF	TGCGCCAGCAGCCAAGCCGGGGCCAGGGGTTTTCAAGAGACCCAGTACTTC
TRBV2	TRBJ2-1	medium-sized	NA	CARGGAAGANNEQFF	TGTGCCAGGGGCGGTGCGGCGGGGGCAAACAATGAGCAGTTCTTC
TRBV27	TRBJ2-3	medium-sized	TRBD2	CASSWDGAGGNTDTQYF	TGTGCCAGCAGTTGGGATGGAGCGGGGGGCAACACAGATACGCAGTATTTT
TRBV5-4	TRBJ2-1	medium-sized	TRBD1	CASSFGGRGLYNEQFF	TGTGCCAGCAGCTTTGGAGGCAGGGGGCTATACAATGAGCAGTTCTTC
TRBV3-1	TRBJ2-1	few	NA	CASSQDGGSYNEQFF	TGTGCCAGCAGCCAAGACGGGGGATCCTACAATGAGCAGTTCTTC
TRBV29-1	TRBJ2-3	NA	TRBD1	CSVEDLAQGEGADTQYF	TGCAGCGTTGAAGATTTGGCGCAGGGGGAAGGAGCAGATACGCAGTATTTT
TRBV30	TRBJ1-1	NA	NA	CAWSVGDITEAFF	TGTGCCTGGAGTGTAGGGGACATCACTGAAGCTTTCTTT
TRBV29-1	TRBJ1-2	NA	NA	CSAQGGYGYTF	TGCAGCGCTCAAGGGGGCTATGGCTACACCTTC
TRBV2	TRBJ1-4	large	TRBD1	CASSEVRGEEKLFF	TGTGCCAGCAGTGAAGTCAGGGGGGAAGAAAAACTGTTTTTT
TRBV9	TRBJ1-1	medium-sized	NA	CASSVSSGLTDTEAFF	TGTGCCAGCAGCGTATCCTCAGGGCTGACGGACACTGAAGCTTTCTTT
TRBV19	TRBJ1-4	NA	TRBD1	CASSTRTGIEKLFF	TGTGCCAGTAGTACAAGGACAGGGATTGAAAAACTGTTTTTT
TRBV19	TRBJ2-7	NA	NA	CASSPDSYEQYF	TGTGCCAGTAGCCCGGACAGCTACGAGCAGTACTTC
TRBV12-3/TRBV12-4	TRBJ2-3	few	NA	CASSPESTDTQYF	TGTGCCAGCAGTCCAGAGAGCACAGATACGCAGTATTTT
TRBV19	TRBJ2-7	NA	TRBD1	CVSSTFHSGTGGYDQYF	TGTGTCAGTAGTACCTTCCACTCCGGGACAGGGGGCTACGACCAGTACTTC
TRBV2	TRBJ2-7	large	NA	CASSEGSSSYEQYF	TGTGCCAGCAGTGAGGGATCGAGCTCCTACGAGCAGTACTTC
TRBV29-1	TRBJ1-1	large	NA	CSVYQDTEAFF	TGCAGCGTTTACCAGGACACTGAAGCTTTCTTT
TRBV4-3	TRBJ2-1	medium-sized	NA	CASSQGPAGPGSGPSGEQFF	TGCGCCAGCAGCCAAGGTCCGGCAGGCCCGGGTAGCGGCCCCTCGGGTGAGCAGTTCTTC
TRBV28	TRBJ1-4	large	TRBD1	CASSPRTGTNEKLFF	TGTGCCAGCAGTCCACGGACAGGGACAAATGAAAAACTGTTTTTT
TRBV2	TRBJ2-7	large	NA	CASSEVAGALYEQYF	TGTGCCAGCAGTGAGGTGGCAGGCGCTCTCTACGAGCAGTACTTC
TRBV5-4	TRBJ2-3	NA	TRBD2	CASSLDLAGTYTDTQYF	TGTGCCAGCAGCTTAGATCTAGCGGGGACCTACACAGATACGCAGTATTTT
TRBV19	TRBJ2-1	large	NA	CASTMGGASYNEQFF	TGTGCCAGTACCATGGGGGGGGCATCCTACAATGAGCAGTTCTTC